A selection of T cell receptor beta chains follows, all from one sample in a study of cytomegalovirus exposure and HLA in healthy donors. This table comes from immunoSEQ multiplex PCR, and its TCRdb copy is limited to in-frame clones, with some not included. The sample holds under 250,000 clones, around three quarters seen once. The specimen sequenced was PBMCs. These receptor sequences come from a man younger than 45 in good health and CMV-seronegative. The CDR3 runs from the conserved cysteine through the conserved F or W. Fields, in order: J gene, clone size, D gene, V gene, CDR3 protein, CDR3 DNA. D genes are given only for firm matches. The listing skips clone size in some rows; elsewhere it reads once, few, many or a size class.

>TRBJ2-1|NA|TRBD2|TRBV9
CASSALAGGYNEQFF
TGTGCCAGCAGCGCACTAGCGGGAGGCTACAATGAGCAGTTCTTC
>TRBJ2-7|NA|NA|TRBV5-8
CASSPYHRGGEQYF
TGTGCCAGCAGCCCTTACCACAGGGGAGGTGAGCAGTACTTC
>TRBJ1-1|NA|TRBD1|TRBV20-1
CSATGQGNTFF
TGCAGTGCCACGGGACAGGGCAATACTTTCTTT
>TRBJ2-3|NA|NA|TRBV2
CASSEGFGSVSDTQYF
TGTGCCAGCAGTGAAGGTTTCGGTTCCGTCTCAGATACGCAGTATTTT
>TRBJ2-7|NA|NA|TRBV14
CASSQRPQDYEQYF
TGTGCCAGCAGCCAAAGACCGCAGGATTACGAGCAGTACTTC
>TRBJ2-7|NA|TRBD2|TRBV4-2
CASSPPGLAGIYEQYF
TGTGCCAGCAGCCCCCCGGGACTAGCGGGAATCTACGAGCAGTACTTC
>TRBJ2-7|NA|NA|TRBV4-1
CASSQEISGYEQYF
TGCGCCAGCAGCCAAGAGATTAGCGGCTACGAGCAGTACTTC
>TRBJ2-4|NA|NA|TRBV27
CASRNLLSRENIQYF
TGTGCCAGCAGGAACCTCCTGTCCAGGGAAAACATTCAGTACTTC
>TRBJ2-1|NA|TRBD2|TRBV5-1
CASSLVSSGARDEQFF
TGCGCCAGCAGCTTGGTCTCTAGCGGGGCCAGGGATGAGCAGTTCTTC
>TRBJ2-2|NA|TRBD2|TRBV27
CASSPHGTSATGELFF
TGTGCCAGCAGTCCGCACGGGACTAGCGCCACCGGGGAGCTGTTTTTT
>TRBJ2-3|once|TRBD1|TRBV29-1
CSVKQGTDTQYF
TGCAGCGTTAAACAGGGGACAGATACGCAGTATTTT
>TRBJ2-5|NA|NA|TRBV6-5
CASSYSEIDIQETQYF
TGTGCCAGCAGTTACTCAGAGATAGATATTCAAGAGACCCAGTACTTC
>TRBJ2-7|NA|TRBD2|TRBV4-1
CASSQVGSLAGGTSAEQYF
TGCGCCAGCAGCCAAGTAGGGTCACTAGCGGGAGGTACGTCGGCCGAGCAGTACTTC
>TRBJ2-3|NA|TRBD2|TRBV2
CASSGGLAGGSTQYF
TGTGCCAGCAGCGGAGGGCTAGCGGGAGGTTCTACGCAGTATTTT
>TRBJ2-7|NA|NA|TRBV2
CASSHREYGQYF
TGTGCCAGCAGCCACCGGGAGTACGGGCAGTACTTC
>TRBJ2-7|NA|NA|TRBV11-2
CASSFSEDRALEQYF
TGTGCCAGCAGCTTTAGTGAGGACAGAGCCCTCGAGCAGTACTTC
>TRBJ2-6|NA|TRBD2|TRBV2
CASIEAGAGANVLTF
TGTGCCAGCATTGAGGCGGGAGCTGGGGCCAACGTCCTGACTTTC
>TRBJ2-7|NA|TRBD1|TRBV7-9
CASSIDRGGYEQYF
TGTGCCAGCAGCATTGACAGGGGGGGCTACGAGCAGTACTTC
>TRBJ1-5|NA|NA|TRBV19
CASSIQNSNQPQHF
TGTGCCAGTAGTATCCAAAATAGCAATCAGCCCCAGCATTTT
>TRBJ1-5|NA|TRBD1|TRBV5-6
CASSLIRDSQPQHF
TGTGCCAGCAGCTTGATCCGGGACAGTCAGCCCCAGCATTTT
>TRBJ2-3|NA|TRBD2|TRBV28
CASEETAGVSTDTQYF
TGTGCCAGCGAGGAGACAGCGGGAGTAAGCACAGATACGCAGTATTTT
>TRBJ1-1|NA|NA|TRBV28
CASSMWGGNTEAFF
TGTGCCAGCAGTATGTGGGGGGGGAACACTGAAGCTTTCTTT
>TRBJ1-5|NA|NA|TRBV7-9
CASSSPGTGYGNQPQHF
TGTGCCAGCAGCTCACCCGGAACAGGGTACGGCAATCAGCCCCAGCATTTT